This entry features one T cell receptor beta chain sequence. This receptor's antigen is unknown. The junction departs from germline at one end; a sequencing error may be responsible. The TCR beta CDR3 regions were amplified from the RNA transcripts. The first round of RT-PCR for the TCR CDR3 was performed with the HTBI primer set and the Qiagen OneStep RT-PCR kit. Libraries were constructed in a second round of multiplex PCR, after which size selection and purification were performed. Sequencing of the libraries was done on an Illumina HiSeq2000 using paired-end 100 bp reads. The original methods were these. SOAPnuke was used to process the raw data, throwing out any read that contained adapters or uncalled bases, had a mean Phred below 15, or lacked an exact constant-primer or identifier match. High-quality paired reads were merged using COPE v1.2.5, and each unique nucleotide sequence was defined as a clonotype. Clonotypes were aligned to IMGT TRBV, TRBD and TRBJ reference segments using MiTCR v1.1. Analysis was restricted to V-J combinations with a frequency above 0.0001, which covered roughly 99% of repertoires. A TCS score was defined as the ratio of F50 (clonal expansion) to E x V (chaos), with BLOSUM62-based TCRdist applied between CDR3 peptides within each V-J. Welch's t-statistics and random forest reduced some 510 V-J features to 13, which were used in a naive Bayes classifier (R e1071). TCRdb reprocessed the public reads (quality trimming at Q25 with fastp, clone calling with MiXCR) and kept in-frame beta chains. Identical CDR3 protein sequences are pooled into one entry, listed with their most common genes and DNA. The V and J calls were not made by the authors but by TCRdb's processing. This sample holds hundreds of thousands of distinct CDR3 sequences; 20% were observed only once. The ten largest clones add up to approximately 30% of the sample.

This sample was taken from a study of T cells in Graves' hyperthyroidism and ophthalmopathy (dated by TCRdb to the late 2010s). Concerning the study at large: Peripheral blood was collected at initial diagnosis, before any treatment. In more than 5 Graves' hyperthyroidism patients, the study also compared T-cell repertoires from thyroid tissue with T-cell repertoires from blood. According to the paper, TCR Vbeta CDR3 sequencing was carried out on over 130 peripheral blood samples, which came from around 43 ophthalmopathy, 75 to 80 hyperthyroidism and roughly 17 progressor patients. The roughly 90 discovery patients were divided at random into training and test sets in a 7:3 ratio. After sampling, hyperthyroidism patients received methimazole starting at 30 mg daily, and ophthalmopathy patients received high-dose intravenous methylprednisolone. To identify TCR V-J signatures that set the groups apart, the researchers used a discovery cohort of about a hundred patients, made up of around 40 with Graves' ophthalmopathy and some 58 with stable Graves' hyperthyroidism. Prospective prediction of ophthalmopathy was tested in an independent validation cohort consisting of roughly 20 hyperthyroidism patients and about 17 patients who later progressed to ophthalmopathy. Here is what the overall study found, with its caveats: A 13 V-J signature model separated ophthalmopathy from stable hyperthyroidism, with approximately 87% sensitivity and around 84% specificity in cross-validation and 80%/75% in testing. No statistical method was used to set the sample size in advance, and investigators knew the group allocation. Most expanded thyroid clonotypes (frequency above 0.001) were also detected in blood, a finding suggesting that blood repertoires may reflect thyroid immune responses. In validation, the model predicted progression to ophthalmopathy a median of about 6.5 months before onset, with roughly 68% sensitivity and roughly 77% specificity.

Reading the germline V gene gives CDR1 SGHVT and CDR2 SQSDAQ. Measured from the cysteine to the phenylalanine, the CDR3 is 11 residues long. Only the CDR3 portion is preserved as DNA: 33 bases, with reading frame beginning at the first base. Ophthalmopathy patients had moderately to severely active disease, with a Clinical Activity Score of 3 or more, a NOSPECS grade of 4 or more, and a disease duration of less than 3 months. Patients with uncontrolled infections, other autoimmune diseases, pregnancy or lactation were excluded. Diagnoses were based on clinical symptoms, serum thyroxine and TRAb, thyroid ultrasound and orbital computed tomography. PBMCs were separated from 8 to 10 ml of fresh peripheral blood using Ficoll-Paque density gradient centrifugation. Total RNA was extracted with Trizol reagent, and quality was checked on an Agilent 2100 Bioanalyzer.

The chain is assembled from TRBV7-4 and TRBJ2-5; 7 central bases correspond to TRBD1. The specimen was blood. The sequence was collected from a man younger than 40 with Graves' ophthalmopathy. The CDR3 reads CASSPRRQGHF. The sequenced DNA is TGTGCCAGCAGCCCGAGAAGACAGGGCCACTTC.